A single sample is the source of the 5 T cell receptor beta chains below, sequenced in a study of early T cells in non-severe SARS-CoV-2 infection. TCRdb analysed the 5' RACE reads with MiXCR anew, one entry per CDR3 protein. This sample has 60,000 to 90,000 distinct CDR3 sequences, with 8.5% to 10% found just once. Sequencing was done on a sample of whole blood. The receptors come from an adult who was a healthcare worker with PCR-confirmed SARS-CoV-2 infection or an uninfected control (not recorded which).

CDR3: CASSRLGSYNEQFF. Here the CDR3 DNA reads TGTGCCAGCAGCCGGTTGGGCTCCTACAATGAGCAGTTCTTC. J is TRBJ2-1 and V is TRBV3-1; the D is unclear. Germline V CDR1 and CDR2: LGHDT, YNNKEL (reference sequence). V was pared by 4 bases and J by 0 bases, with 7 bases between. The CDR3 runs 14 residues.

This clonotype was counted once. At one end the junction does not follow the germline gene, possibly because of a read error. The chain uses TRBV7-6 and TRBJ2-2; D perhaps matches TRBD2 (5 bases). Germline V gene sequence: CDR1 SGHVS, CDR2 FNYEAQ. The CDR3 has 13 amino acids. CDR3 sequence: CVSSPLEARELFF. CDR3 coding DNA: TGTGTCAGCAGCCCCCTGGAGGCCAGGGAGCTGTTTTTT. Variable domain in full (rest from reference TRBV7-6 and TRBJ2-2): GAGVSQSPRYKVTKRGQDVALRCDPISGHVSLYWYRQALGQGPEFLTYFNYEAQQDKSGLPNDRFSAERPEGSISTLTIQRTEQRDSAMYRCVSSPLEARELFFGEGSRLTVL.

At least ten counts were recorded for this clonotype. J is TRBJ2-1 and V is TRBV7-9; D may correspond to TRBD1 or TRBD2 (6 bases each). This CDR3 contains 15 residues. The V gene's germline CDR1 is SEHNR and CDR2 FQNEAQ (reference sequence). Trimming removed 1 base at V and 15 bases at J, with 22 bases between. The CDR3 nucleotides are TGTGCCAGCAGCTTAGGGACTACTTCGGAGAGGGGGGCGTTCTTC. Its translation: CASSLGTTSERGAFF.

J is TRBJ2-4 and V is TRBV6-5, with D tentatively TRBD1 or TRBD2 (5 bases each). Germline CDR1 is MNHEY and CDR2 is SVGAGI. Trimming shortened V by 6 bases and J by 6 bases, and 15 bases separated the two germline ends. This CDR3 spans 14 amino acids. The CDR3 protein is CASRKGRLGNIQYF. The CDR3, as DNA: TGTGCCAGCAGAAAGGGGAGACTGGGAAACATTCAGTACTTC.

This clonotype was recorded at least ten times. The rearrangement links TRBV7-8 to TRBJ1-5, with D possibly TRBD1 on 5 matching bases. Trimming took off 1 base at V and 5 bases at J, with 12 bases between the two ends. CDR1 is SGHVS and CDR2 is FQNEAQ in the germline V gene. The CDR3 covers 15 residues. CDR3 protein: CASSLGGDSDQPQHF. CDR3 in DNA: TGTGCCAGCAGCTTAGGGGGGGATTCGGATCAGCCCCAGCATTTT.